This T cell receptor (beta chain) appears in the sequencing data of a study of cytomegalovirus exposure and HLA in healthy donors (dated 2017 in TCRdb). Background on the whole study: According to an earlier analysis of a few hundred of the donors, 150 million to 200 million T cells yielded 90 million to 140 million unique TCR beta sequences and about 280 Gb of sequence data. An early release covering just under 650 HLA-typed donors comprised about 320 gigabases of sequencing data and tens of millions of unique TCR sequences. Of the roughly 400 genotyped donors, 70% to 90% were placed in the genetic ancestry cluster associated with self-reported Caucasian donors. The study aimed to test whether signatures of past pathogen exposure could be identified by cataloging public T cell receptors. The T cell repertoires of some 670 subjects were profiled by immunosequencing and related to cytomegalovirus serostatus. A separate validation cohort of roughly 110 different subjects was used in addition to the approximately 700-subject first cohort. To predict cytomegalovirus infection status, the study combined high-throughput TCR immunosequencing, statistical association of individual TCRs with disease status, and machine learning. To study patterns of TCR occurrence, a later analysis re-analyzed previously published TCR beta repertoires from 600 to 750 donors and added high-resolution HLA genotyping. Rather than drawing on any new phenotypic data, the later analysis identified candidate immune exposures from TCR beta sequences and the way those sequences occurred across donors. In an earlier analysis of 500 to 650 of the donors, high-throughput TCR beta sequencing was used to judge whether each TCR beta V gene segment behaved as functional or pseudogenic. Donor age, sex, ethnicity and CMV serostatus were compiled alongside the repertoire data. Genome-wide SNP genotypes for about 60% of the roughly 700 donors were used in a later genetic analysis, which treated that subset as a discovery cohort. Every discovery cohort repertoire had been produced on one sequencing platform. HLA typing included class I and class II loci at four-digit resolution. The number of typed donors differed by locus: about 620-640 for A, B, C, DRB1 and DQB1; approximately 530 for DQA1; 606 for DPA1; and approximately 450 for DPB1. Several DR-DQ haplotypes were treated as single units for association and clustering because of strong linkage in the cohort. On average, around 200,000 unique TCR beta nucleotide sequences were sequenced per donor among 398 genotyped donors of the cohort, with about 17% of those sequences being non-productive.

Overall study results and their limits: Most CMV-associated TCR beta chains appeared to be HLA-restricted in a later analysis, and the HLA associations seemed to be driven largely by CMV exposure. Because HLA typing was unavailable for some donors at each locus, only the typed subset was used in association tests. In an earlier analysis of about 550 of the donors, most TCR beta V segments were observed in productive rearrangements about 87% or about 30% of the time, broadly matching IMGT annotations. When HLA alleles, especially DR and DQ, strongly co-occurred, TCR associations were difficult to assign to individual alleles. The presence/absence analyses assumed that sequencing depth was roughly uniform across donors, and that assumption may not be true. In a later analysis, several top co-occurrence clusters were reported to appear linked to parvovirus B19, influenza, CMV and Epstein-Barr virus. A further reported finding was that TCR beta sequences accurately predicted the HLA-A and HLA-B alleles for most subjects in the first cohort. Because counts were too low, some 17 rarely observed V segments, including chromosome 9 orphons, were excluded from the earlier analysis of 587 of the donors. A later analysis associated about 17,000 TCR beta sequences with specific HLA alleles at a false discovery rate of 0.05. Linkage disequilibrium might explain the correlated functional status among segregating V segments, but an unknown experimental factor could not be excluded. In a later analysis, HLA-associated TCR beta chains showed more clonal expansion and lower generation probabilities than non-associated chains that were equally common. Three of the identified cytomegalovirus-associated TCR beta chains were confirmed in vitro to be specific for cytomegalovirus antigens. In the study, 150 to 200 TCR beta chains were listed as associated with cytomegalovirus. In a later analysis, TCR association rates were found to vary across HLA loci, with the most associated TCRs seen for DRB1 alleles and the fewest for HLA-C alleles. The 87-base-pair reads could not distinguish some IMGT-functional V segments, including TRBV6-2 and TRBV6-3, so those segments were excluded. V-gene and J-gene trimming of TCR beta chains was associated with a missense DCLRE1C variant in a later genetic analysis, and the association was replicated in an independent cohort. A cluster of highly shared sequence variants was judged likely to be a technical artifact of the sequencing pipeline. The authors suggested that the approach could potentially be extended to other disease states and immunological phenotypes. Compared with the roughly 720-donor mean, donors in an Asian-associated ancestry cluster had fewer N-insertions in productive TCRs, according to a later genetic analysis. Most TCR sequences were observed very rarely across donors, whereas some public TCRs were present in many individuals. For the cohort, immune exposure information was limited to CMV serostatus. Cytomegalovirus status was reported to be diagnosed by the classifier with high specificity and sensitivity in both the original and validation cohorts. Only TCR beta chains were sequenced in this cohort, and the absence of alpha or paired-chain data limited detectable features.

Trimmed from V: 2 bases; trimmed from J: 9 bases; junction bases lacking a gene match: 12. From the cysteine up to the phenylalanine, the CDR3 has a length of 14 residues. Only CDR3 DNA remains: 42 bases, in frame from the first base. CDR1 and CDR2 were assigned from the germline V gene as SQVTM and ANQGSEA. With respect to this clone: Its recognized antigen is unknown. No base quality information exists; no much larger clone differs at one position.

The cohort consisted of 666 healthy bone marrow donors. At the time of sampling, all cohort members were nominally healthy, though unrecorded immune exposures were likely present. Of the approximately 670 cohort members, about 290 had a positive CMV serostatus and about 350 had a negative one, while no CMV serostatus was recorded for the donor. Each donor provided a peripheral blood sample, and peripheral blood mononuclear cells were used for TCR beta sequencing. The Qiagen DNeasy Blood Extraction Kit was used to extract genomic DNA from the blood cell samples. Library generation was performed with the immunoSEQ multiplex PCR assay. A mixture of 60 forward primers for TCR Vbeta segments and 13 reverse primers for TCR Jbeta segments was used in the multiplex PCR. The CDR3 region of rearranged TCR beta genes was amplified from genomic DNA by a multiplex PCR assay. The amplified TCR beta libraries were sequenced on the Illumina HiSeq System as 87-base-pair reads. As for the original processing: A later analysis counted about 82 million unique TCR beta chains across the 700 or so repertoires, and around 12 million of these chains were shared by at least two donors. A nearest-neighbor algorithm error-corrected the raw reads and collapsed the reads into unique sequences, merging closely related sequences to remove PCR and sequencing errors. Alignment of CDR3 sequences to IMGT reference sequences was used to assign V, D and J gene segments. For a sequence to be retained, a match of at least six nucleotides to both a V gene segment and a J gene segment was required. A rearrangement was called productive if the CDR3 had no stop codons and remained in frame with V and J, and every other rearrangement was called non-productive. Following IMGT convention, CDR3 was defined as the stretch from the second conserved V-encoded cysteine up to the conserved J-encoded phenylalanine. The earlier analysis of 550 to 650 of the donors excluded any sequence lacking an unambiguous match to a single V gene segment. In an earlier analysis of more than 500 of the donors, a V segment was called functional when productive rearrangements were above 56.7%, and segregating when the standard deviation between donors exceeded 5%. To diagnose cytomegalovirus status from the catalog of TCR beta chain sequences, a statistical classification framework was built. In a later analysis, TCR nucleotide sequences were compared against IMGT/GENE-DB human TR gene sequences so that V and J genes could be assigned. In a later analysis, CDR3 sequences and most-parsimonious VDJ recombination scenarios were assigned using the TCRdist pipeline. In a later analysis, each TCR beta chain was defined by its CDR3 amino acid sequence together with its V-gene family, and reads without a unique V-gene family were excluded. In a later analysis, 500 to 650 highly shared, low-generation-probability nucleotide sequences were removed to address suspected cross-contamination and a sequencing artifact. For each public chain, a later analysis derived a clonal expansion index from normalized ranks of inferred template counts within each repertoire. Generation probabilities in a later analysis came from a VDJ recombination model fitted to out-of-frame rearrangements, and those results were checked against IGoR. In a later analysis, hypergeometric tests were used to score TCR-TCR, TCR-HLA and TCR-CMV co-occurrence, with a repertoire-size bias correction applied to TCR pairs. To estimate false discovery rates, a later analysis permuted the HLA or CMV assignments 20 times. A later analysis grouped co-occurring TCRs with DBSCAN, adding TCRdist sequence similarity when clustering within HLA-allele-positive subsets. Co-occurrence clustering excluded repertoires with fewer than 30,000 or more than 120,000 public chains, plus five with anomalous nucleotide sharing. TCRdb retrieved this table from immuneACCESS and kept in-frame rearrangements only. Not all clones are present; in checked studies, unresolved V genes account for under half, and no reason is known for the remainder. That table supplies the V and J calls and clone size; D and trimming were determined from the DNA. Present in this sample are 130,000 to 150,000 clones, 73% of which were seen just once. The ten biggest clones cover 13% to 15% of the sample.

The clonotype comes from a human donor in good health. The receptor chain draws on TRBV29-1 and TRBJ2-5, with 7 bases aligning to TRBD2. Sequenced material: PBMCs. The CDR3 is CSVERSGVRSAQYF. The DNA sequence is TGCAGCGTTGAAAGGAGCGGGGTACGATCGGCCCAGTACTTC.